The T cell receptor (beta chain) described here comes from a study of CD8+ T cells in alopecia areata. Study-wide results and caveats: Between patients, shared TCR sequences were less clear than in mice. This was possibly due in part to HLA diversity in the patient population. Higher clonality was seen in lesional scalp than in normal scalp, especially in alopecia totalis/universalis. Normal skin's resident alphabeta T cells are also sequenced in scalp samples.

It was from PBMCs that CD4+ and CD8+ T cells were sorted. In the case of this clone: No antigen is known for it. Additional DNA sequences in this sample encode the identical CDR3.

Reverse transcription of extracted RNA yielded cDNA, which provided the sequencing template. Sequencing was performed with immunoSEQ multiplex PCR; in TCRdb, only in-frame clones are kept and a portion is missing. The table has fewer than 110,000 clones, roughly 53% seen once. The CDR3 is 11 amino acids. Germline CDR1 and CDR2: DFQATT and SNEGSKA (reference sequence). V shed 6 bases and J shed 5 bases, with 8 bases lying between them. The chain employs TRBV20-1 and TRBJ2-1; TRBD2 might be the D (6 bases). Sequenced input: CD4+ T cells sorted from blood. The receptor comes from a human donor in good health. CDR3 region: CSAGGNNEQFF. DNA of the CDR3: TGCAGTGCAGGCGGGAACAATGAGCAGTTCTTC.